The clone carrying this T cell receptor (beta chain) was picked up one time. The antigen is unknown. The survey-level immunoSEQ assay was used. In the original analysis: A productive frequency of 2.59 x 10-5 was the lowest detectable. Only in-frame clones appear in the TCRdb table, and some are missing; sequencing was by immunoSEQ multiplex PCR. Clone size and V and J calls were adopted from that table, with D and trimming inferred from the DNA. The sample lists some 38,000 clones; approximately 85% were seen once. This CDR3 spans 14 amino acids. CDR1 and CDR2 from the germline V gene are MGHRA and YSYEKL. The V gene lost 0 bases and the J gene lost 2 bases, with 7 bases spanning the gap. This sample stems from a study of STAT5B mutations in CD4+ large granular lymphocyte leukemia. Whole-study findings and limits: Top patient clones used TRBV06 genes more often: 8/27 versus 2/35 in controls.

The origin of this receptor is a human donor in good health. The chain joins TRBV4-1 to TRBJ1-2; weak D call: TRBD1 (5 bases). The sample consisted of CD4+ T cells from blood buffy coats. Here the CDR3 DNA reads TGCGCCAGCAGCCAAGATCCAGGGAACTATGGCTACACCTTC. Its translation: CASSQDPGNYGYTF.